This TCR beta chain was identified during a study of blood T cells in healthy people across ages. This CDR3 spans 16 amino acids. Germline V gives CDR1 MNHEY, CDR2 SMNVEV (reference sequence). A second PCR, run for about 6 to 12 cycles, used a sample-barcoded 5' primer plus a J-beta primer mix. MiXCR, applied by TCRdb to the 5' RACE reads, yields one record per CDR3 protein. The table records fewer than 900,000 distinct CDR3 sequences, 40% to 45% of them present only once. This clonotype is a singleton in its sample. Sequencing input: blood. This chain links TRBV27 with TRBJ2-5; the match to TRBD2 covers 9 bases. Gene TRBJ2-7 matches the end of the DNA better, so the J call may be wrong. The source is a woman aged 55-70 years in good health. CDR3 nucleotide sequence: TGTGCCAGCAAAGGAGCGGGGGGCCGAACGGTCTACGAGCAGTACTTC. Protein: CASKGAGGRTVYEQYF.